Each of the 30 T cell receptor beta chains below was sequenced from the same sample in a study of graft-versus-host responses after intestinal transplantation. Tissue from the graft was processed to free its intraepithelial and lamina propria lymphocytes. TCRdb keeps only in-frame clones here, not all; method: immunoSEQ multiplex PCR. In the table there are about 23,000 clones, just over 75% of which are singletons. The sample in question was ileum tissue, obtained 12 days after intestinal transplant. These receptors all stem from a human patient who received an intestinal transplant, so some T cells may come from the graft donor.

This clone was picked up one time. The chain carries TRBV4-1 and TRBJ1-3, with no clear D. The ends were cut back, 1 base at V and 6 bases at J, with 7 bases in the middle. Germline loops: CDR1 MGHRA, CDR2 YSYEKL. CDR3 length: 13 amino acids. CDR3 residues: CASSQAGQNTIYF. As DNA, the CDR3 is TGCGCCAGCAGCCAAGCCGGTCAAAACACCATATATTTT.

The chain is built from TRBV7-8 and TRBJ1-1; TRBD1 matches 7 bases. The CDR3 length is 17 residues. V gave up 4 bases and J gave up 0 bases; unmatched junction bases: 11. Germline V lookup: CDR1 SGHVS, CDR2 FQNEAQ. CDR3 DNA: TGTGCCAGCAGCTGGACACAGGGGCTATTGATGAACACTGAAGCTTTCTTT. The encoded protein is CASSWTQGLLMNTEAFF.

This sequence joins TRBV5-6 and TRBJ2-2; D perhaps matches TRBD2 (6 bases). CDR3 size: 14 residues. The V and J ends lost 5 bases and 13 bases respectively, with 21 bases between them. The V gene's germline CDR1 is SGHDT and CDR2 YYEEEE. The CDR3 nucleotides read TGTGCCAGCAGTCCTACGCTCCCTAGCGAGGTGCTGTTTTTT. The encoded protein is CASSPTLPSEVLFF.

This chain joins TRBV5-5 and TRBJ1-1, with a possible D match to TRBD1 (5 bases). Germline CDR1 is SGHKS and CDR2 is YYEKEE (reference sequence). The CDR3 contains 14 residues. Trimming took 4 bases from V and 1 from J, leaving 11 bases between them. The chain's CDR3 is CASSRGLTNTEAFF. As DNA, the CDR3 is TGTGCCAGCAGCCGGGGACTGACGAACACTGAAGCTTTCTTT.

This rearrangement joins TRBV7-3 to TRBJ1-5; a weak D match, TRBD1 (6 bases). V dropped 2 bases and J dropped 7 bases, with 9 bases sitting between them. The CDR3 is 13 amino acids. Germline V gene sequence: CDR1 SGHTA, CDR2 FQGTGA. CDR3 sequence reads: CASSLGRGQPQHF. The CDR3 nucleotides read TGTGCCAGCAGCTTAGGGAGGGGGCAGCCCCAGCATTTT.

The chain combines TRBV19 with TRBJ2-5; 8 bases match TRBD2. CDR3 length: 14 residues. With 7 bases clipped from V and 3 bases from J, the junction kept 7 bases outside the gene matches. Per germline, CDR1 LNHDA and CDR2 SQIVND (reference sequence). The CDR3 coding sequence is TGTGCCAGTAATCCCGGGAGGGGAAAAGAGACCCAGTACTTC. This encodes CASNPGRGKETQYF.

This clone was observed a few times. The chain combines TRBV27 with TRBJ2-7, with 7 bases fitting TRBD2. This CDR3 has 15 residues. Per germline, CDR1 MNHEY and CDR2 SMNVEV (reference sequence). With V trimmed by 5 bases and J by 2 bases, 9 bases remained unmatched. DNA for the CDR3: TGTGCCAGCAGTCCCGCCTGGGGAGGGCCCTACGAGCAGTACTTC. This translates into CASSPAWGGPYEQYF.

The chain carries TRBV28 and TRBJ2-3, with TRBD1 as a possible D gene (5 bases). V lost 8 bases and J lost 3, with 9 bases in between. Germline CDR1 and CDR2: MDHEN and SYDVKM. The length of the CDR3 is 12 residues. The CDR3 protein is CASDRGTDTQYF. CDR3 in DNA: TGTGCCAGCGATAGGGGTACAGATACGCAGTATTTT. Together with reference TRBV28 and TRBJ2-3, the CDR3 gives the full variable domain: DVKVTQSSRYLVKRTGEKVFLECVQDMDHENMFWYRQDPGLGLRLIYFSYDVKMKEKGDIPEGYSVSREKKERFSLILESASTNQTSMYLCASDRGTDTQYFGPGTRLTVL.

The chain employs TRBV7-2 and TRBJ2-3; D uncertain. V lost 4 bases to trimming and J lost 5 bases, with 10 bases between them. The CDR3 has 13 amino acids. Germline CDR1 and CDR2: SGHTA and FQGNSA. Here the CDR3 DNA reads TGTGCCAGCAGCTCTCAAGCAGGAGATACGCAGTATTTT. It translates to CASSSQAGDTQYF.

V gene TRBV6-5 combines with J gene TRBJ2-1; possibly TRBD1 for D (5 bases). The germline CDR1 and CDR2 sequences are MNHEY and SVGAGI. The CDR3 totals 16 residues. Between the trimmed V and J ends, which lost 2 bases and 5 bases, there was a span of 16 bases. The CDR3 loop is CASSYRGRGPNNEQFF. Written as DNA, the CDR3 is TGTGCCAGCAGTTACAGGGGTAGGGGCCCCAACAATGAGCAGTTCTTC.

This chain joins TRBV4-1 and TRBJ2-7; 8 bases align to TRBD2. Germline V gene lookup returns CDR1 MGHRA and CDR2 YSYEKL. Germline trimming cut 1 base from V and 4 bases from J; bases unmatched to any gene: 12. The CDR3 sequence is 17 residues long. CDR3 bases: TGCGCCAGCAGCCAAGGGATAGCAGCGGGAGAGGGGTACGAGCAGTACTTC. Protein: CASSQGIAAGEGYEQYF.

The chain has TRBV4-1 and TRBJ2-3, with D perhaps matching TRBD1 (5 bases). Germline V CDR1 and CDR2: MGHRA, YSYEKL. The CDR3 length is 16 residues. V lost 4 bases, J lost 4 bases, and 18 bases lay in between. The CDR3: CASSLGAAGPADTQYF. CDR3 DNA: TGCGCCAGCAGCCTAGGAGCCGCAGGGCCGGCAGATACGCAGTATTTT.

V is TRBV4-1 and J is TRBJ1-5; D is undetermined. Germline CDR1 and CDR2: MGHRA and YSYEKL. V was pared by 4 bases and J by 0 bases, with 10 bases between. This CDR3 is 15 amino acids long. The CDR3 region is CASSLAINSNQPQHF. CDR3 bases: TGCGCCAGCAGCCTAGCAATTAATAGCAATCAGCCCCAGCATTTT.

The chain recombines TRBV5-4 with TRBJ2-2; tentatively, D is TRBD2 (6 bases). V dropped 4 bases and J dropped 1 base, with 11 bases sitting between them. Germline assignment: CDR1 SGHNT and CDR2 YYREEE (reference sequence). The CDR3 sequence is 15 residues long. CDR3 region: CASSPRRENTGELFF. The CDR3 bases are TGTGCCAGCAGCCCCCGGCGGGAGAACACCGGGGAGCTGTTTTTT.

The chain has TRBV6-1 and TRBJ1-1, with no clear D. The CDR3 contains 11 residues. V was cut by 3 bases and J by 14 bases, with 13 bases left in between. Germline V lookup: CDR1 MNHNS, CDR2 SASEGT. For the CDR3, the DNA is TGTGCCAGCAGTGACAGGTATCGAACCTTCTTT. This translates into CASSDRYRTFF.

This chain joins TRBV29-1 and TRBJ2-1, with D maybe TRBD2 (5 bases). The CDR3 is made up of 12 amino acids. V was cut by 3 bases and J by 12 bases, with 15 bases left in between. Germline CDR1 and CDR2: SQVTM and ANQGSEA. In DNA, the CDR3 is TGCAGCGTTGAGGAGGAACTATCGGGGCAGTTCTTC. This sequence encodes CSVEEELSGQFF.

The chain couples TRBV11-3 to TRBJ2-3, with 9 bases fitting TRBD1. The CDR3 has 16 amino acids. Unmatched junction bases numbered 10, after V lost 5 bases and J lost 4 bases. Germline-derived CDR1 and CDR2 are SGHNT and YENEEA. The CDR3 DNA sequence: TGTGCCAGCAGCGTCTATGAGGGACAGGGATCAGATACGCAGTATTTT. Translating it yields CASSVYEGQGSDTQYF.

The rearrangement links TRBV7-3 to TRBJ2-3; 14 positions agree with TRBD2. CDR1 and CDR2 from the germline V gene are SGHTA and FQGTGA. With V trimmed by 6 bases and J by 5 bases, 4 bases remained unmatched. The CDR3 length is 15 residues. The CDR3 DNA is TGTGCCAGCAGTCCCGGGACTAGCGGGGGAGATACGCAGTATTTT. This sequence encodes CASSPGTSGGDTQYF.

The rearrangement links TRBV9 to TRBJ2-5; 16 bases match TRBD2. Germline V lookup: CDR1 SGDLS, CDR2 YYNGEE. Trimming cost V 3 bases and J 9 bases; bases outside gene matches: 5. This CDR3 has 15 amino acids. The CDR3 DNA follows: TGTGCCAGCAGCGCCGAGGGACTAGCGGGGGGGCCCCAGTACTTC. This encodes CASSAEGLAGGPQYF.

J is TRBJ2-1 and V is TRBV6-6, with TRBD2 identical over 7 bases. Germline assignment: CDR1 MNHNY and CDR2 SVGAGI (reference sequence). V was pared by 7 bases and J by 3 bases, with 9 bases of the junction left unmatched. The CDR3 is 15 residues long. The CDR3 region is CASTLPREGYNEQFF. The DNA of the CDR3 is TGTGCCAGCACCTTACCCAGGGAGGGCTACAATGAGCAGTTCTTC.

This clone was seen only a few times. The chain is built from TRBV11-2 and TRBJ2-7, with 8 nucleotides matching TRBD2. The CDR3 runs to 12 residues. After removal of 11 bases from V and 2 bases from J, the junction contained 5 bases not matched to a gene. CDR1 and CDR2 (germline): SGHAT, FQNNGV. The CDR3: CASEGLAYEQYF. DNA of the CDR3: TGTGCCTCGGAGGGACTAGCCTACGAGCAGTACTTC.

This clone has only a few counts. The chain employs TRBV18 and TRBJ1-2; D possibly corresponds to TRBD1 (5 bases). The V gene lost 2 bases and the J gene lost 4 bases, with 17 bases spanning the gap. Germline lookup yields CDR1 KGHSH and CDR2 LQKENI. This CDR3 is 16 amino acids long. The chain's CDR3 is CASSPILAGRGYGYTF. Here the CDR3 DNA reads TGTGCCAGCTCACCAATCCTTGCAGGGAGGGGCTATGGCTACACCTTC.

A word on this clone: This may be a read error: a much more frequent sequence differs by one nucleotide. This sequence joins TRBV6-6 and TRBJ1-5, with D tentatively TRBD1 (6 bases). The CDR3 has 13 amino acids. The germline V gene has CDR1 MNHNY and CDR2 SVGAGI (reference sequence). CDR3 sequence reads: CVSSGTRDQPQHF. The CDR3 bases are TGTGTCAGCAGCGGGACAAGGGATCAGCCCCAGCATTTT.

The rearrangement joins TRBV5-1 to TRBJ2-7, with a weak D call TRBD2 (6 bases). V dropped 2 bases and J dropped 6 bases, with 12 bases sitting between them. Germline CDR1 reads SGHRS; CDR2 reads YFSETQ. The CDR3 contains 13 residues. The CDR3: CASSLGLASEQYF. The CDR3 nucleotides are TGCGCCAGCAGCTTAGGGCTAGCGAGCGAGCAGTACTTC.

V usage is TRBV5-4 and J usage is TRBJ2-3; 8 bases are shared with TRBD1. Trimming took 1 base from V and 0 from J; bases not matched to a gene: 13. The CDR3 consists of 19 residues. From germline, CDR1 is SGHNT and CDR2 YYREEE (reference sequence). CDR3 region: CASSLLRDRYLSSTDTQYF. CDR3 coding DNA: TGTGCCAGCAGCTTGCTCCGGGACAGGTATCTCTCTAGCACAGATACGCAGTATTTT.

The genes are TRBV7-4 and TRBJ1-1; D may be TRBD1 (5 bases). The CDR3 consists of 12 residues. V was shortened by 4 bases and J by 9 bases, with 12 bases between the two germline ends. Germline CDR1 is SGHVT and CDR2 is SQSDAQ. The CDR3 DNA reads as TGTGCCAGCAGCTACCAGACAGACAAAGCTTTCTTT. Its protein is CASSYQTDKAFF.

The CDR3 coding sequence is TGTGCCAGCAGCCGGACTAGCGGGGGGGAGACCCAGTACTTC. As protein: CASSRTSGGETQYF. This chain joins TRBV4-2 and TRBJ2-5; TRBD2 agrees at 14 bases. Germline V CDR1 and CDR2: LGHNA, YNFKEQ. The CDR3 sequence is 14 residues long. V trimming: 4 bases; J trimming: 5 bases; junction bases outside the gene matches: 0.

The chain links TRBV27 to TRBJ2-7, with D tentatively TRBD2 (6 bases). The V gene's germline CDR1 is MNHEY and CDR2 SMNVEV (reference sequence). The CDR3 is made up of 13 amino acids. V was cut by 6 bases and J by 4 bases, with 13 bases left in between. For the CDR3, the DNA is TGTGCCAGCAGCGTTGGAGGGGTATACGAGCAGTACTTC. It codes for CASSVGGVYEQYF.

J is TRBJ1-1 and V is TRBV5-1, with D possibly TRBD1 on 5 matching bases. V dropped 4 bases and J dropped 4 bases, with 20 bases sitting between them. Germline CDR1 and CDR2: SGHRS and YFSETQ. The length of the CDR3 is 16 residues. As DNA, the CDR3 is TGCGCCAGCAGCCCACCCCCAAGGGGTCCGGGCACTGAAGCTTTCTTT. Encoded protein: CASSPPPRGPGTEAFF.

The chain employs TRBV7-3 and TRBJ2-7; D perhaps matches TRBD1 (6 bases). CDR3 size: 15 residues. Germline lookup yields CDR1 SGHTA and CDR2 FQGTGA. V lost 2 bases, J lost 6 bases, and 17 bases lay in between. The CDR3 loop reads CASSLEGGGLSEQYF. The CDR3, as DNA: TGTGCCAGCAGCTTAGAAGGGGGTGGTCTTTCCGAGCAGTACTTC.